This TCR beta chain was retrieved from a study of T cell changes during pregnancy in multiple sclerosis. The CDR3 is 13 residues long. Germline V CDR1 and CDR2: SGHDN, FVKESK. V lost 4 bases and J 9 bases, leaving 16 bases between the germline ends. TCRdb keeps only in-frame clones here, not all; method: immunoSEQ multiplex PCR. The sample includes 95,000 to 100,000 clones, 91% of them seen just once. V is TRBV14 and J is TRBJ2-7; TRBD2 is a possible D gene (6 bases). This sequence originates from a female donor with multiple sclerosis, enrolled in a pregnancy study. Sequencing was performed on peripheral blood, taken in the second trimester of pregnancy. Here the CDR3 DNA reads TGTGCCAGCAGCCCGTTCCAGGAGGGAACGCAGTACTTC. It translates to CASSPFQEGTQYF.